What follows is one TCR beta chain and its context. Its specificity is unknown. Construction of TCR beta libraries relied on iRepertoire HTBI primers and on Arm-PCR targeting CDR3 regions. TCRdb passed the multiplex PCR reads through MiXCR, listing each CDR3 protein once. The sample includes around 330,000 distinct CDR3 sequences, 15% to 20% of them seen just once. Time point meaning: newly diagnosed GD, antithyroid drugs for less than 3 months. RNA isolated from PBMCs was used to make the TCR library. With EDTA tubes as the receptacles, 7 to 9 milliliters of peripheral blood were drawn. CDR1 and CDR2 from the germline V gene are LNHDA and SQIVND (reference sequence). J lost 0 bases, V lost 5 bases, and 14 bases had no gene match. There are 18 residues in the CDR3. The data derive from a study of regulatory T cells in long-lasting Graves disease. The study, taken as a whole, reports: Clonotypes that were public and shared totalled 2,741 in persistent patients versus approximately 970 in new patients. Favored gene segments in persistent disease were TRBV28, TRBJ1-2 and TRBJ2-5.

The sequence came from a female donor with Graves disease. The V gene is TRBV19, the J gene TRBJ1-1; 8 nucleotides agree with TRBD1. Here the sequenced sample was peripheral blood mononuclear cells (PBMCs), taken at new diagnosis, from a patient treated with antithyroid drugs. The CDR3 here is CASSEGEQGAEMNTEAFF. CDR3 nucleotide sequence: TGTGCCAGTAGTGAGGGAGAGCAGGGGGCGGAAATGAACACTGAAGCTTTCTTT.